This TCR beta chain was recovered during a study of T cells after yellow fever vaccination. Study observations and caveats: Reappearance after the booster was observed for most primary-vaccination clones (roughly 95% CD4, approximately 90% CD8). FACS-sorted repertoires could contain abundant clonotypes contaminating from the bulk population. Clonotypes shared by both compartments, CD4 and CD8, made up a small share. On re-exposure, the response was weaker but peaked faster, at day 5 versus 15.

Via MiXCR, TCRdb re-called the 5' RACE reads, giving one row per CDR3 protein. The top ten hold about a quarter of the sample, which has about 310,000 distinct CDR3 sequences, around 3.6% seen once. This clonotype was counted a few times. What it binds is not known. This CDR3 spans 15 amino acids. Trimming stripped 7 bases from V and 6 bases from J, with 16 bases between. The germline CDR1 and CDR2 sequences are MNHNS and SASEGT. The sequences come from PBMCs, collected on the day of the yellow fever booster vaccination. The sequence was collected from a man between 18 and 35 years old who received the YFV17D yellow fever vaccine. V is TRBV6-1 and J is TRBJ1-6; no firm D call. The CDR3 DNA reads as TGTGCCAGCACGACTACCCCCGATTTTAATTCACCCCTCCACTTT. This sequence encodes CASTTTPDFNSPLHF.